Below, one T cell receptor (beta chain) is given with its context. TCRdb keeps only in-frame clones here, not all; method: immunoSEQ multiplex PCR. Counted here are roughly 140,000 clones, more than 75% occurring once; the ten biggest clones make up more than 5%. The CDR3 extends over 16 amino acids. Germline CDR1 is SGDLS and CDR2 is YYNGEE. The junction had 6 bases not matched to a gene; V was cut back by 0 bases and J by 3 bases. The sample belongs to a study of blood T cell repertoires in COVID-19. The chain recombines TRBV9 with TRBJ2-3, with 8 bases lining up with TRBD1. This clonotype originated in a human donor in a cohort sampled during active COVID-19. Sequencing used peripheral blood. The CDR3 region has the DNA TGTGCCAGCAGCGTAGTGGGGCAGGGGGCAACAGATACGCAGTATTTT. It specifies CASSVVGQGATDTQYF.